Each of the 5 T cell receptor beta chains below was sequenced from the same sample in a study of a mutant IDH1 vaccine in newly diagnosed glioma. No antigen is known for these receptors. Clones were read by immunoSEQ multiplex PCR, and TCRdb kept only the in-frame ones, dropping some. Of about 56,000 clones listed, about 79% are singletons. Time point here: week 47, end of study. Every vaccine dose comprised 300 ug of mutant IDH1 20-mer peptide plus topical imiquimod. This specimen was PBMCs, taken from a glioma patient whose treatment included an IDH1 peptide vaccine. The receptors were gathered from a man aged 50 or older with glioma.

The chain has TRBV7-2 and TRBJ2-5; the D gene is possibly TRBD1 (5 bases). CDR3 length: 15 residues. V was shortened by 1 base and J by 3 bases, with 12 bases between the two germline ends. Germline lookup yields CDR1 SGHTA and CDR2 FQGNSA. This CDR3 reads CASSLGGRVEETQYF. As DNA, the CDR3 is TGTGCCAGCAGCTTAGGGGGCCGGGTGGAAGAGACCCAGTACTTC.

J is TRBJ2-4 and V is TRBV6-5; D is unclear. CDR3 length: 14 amino acids. Germline assignment: CDR1 MNHEY and CDR2 SVGAGI. V lost 2 bases and J lost 8, with 13 bases in between. The CDR3 region has the DNA TGTGCCAGCAGTTACAAAGCCAATTCGGACATTCAGTACTTC. Protein product: CASSYKANSDIQYF.

The V gene is TRBV19, the J gene TRBJ1-5, with a possible D match to TRBD1 (6 bases). The V gene's germline CDR1 is LNHDA and CDR2 SQIVND (reference sequence). The V end was cut by 5 bases, the J end by 0 bases, with 8 bases between. The CDR3 extends over 14 amino acids. Here the CDR3 reads CASSYRDSNQPQHF. The CDR3 nucleotides are TGTGCCAGTAGTTACAGGGATAGCAATCAGCCCCAGCATTTT.

There are a few counts of this clone. The CDR3 spells CASSSTRDSQETQYF. CDR3 nucleotide sequence: TGTGCCAGCAGCTCTACCCGGGACAGCCAAGAGACCCAGTACTTC. The chain employs TRBV7-9 and TRBJ2-5; 7 bases align to TRBD1. Germline loops: CDR1 SEHNR, CDR2 FQNEAQ (reference sequence). V was clipped by 4 bases and J by 1 base; unmatched bases: 6. The length of the CDR3 is 15 residues.

This sequence joins TRBV10-3 and TRBJ1-6, with 8 bases fitting TRBD1. The J segment lost 19 bases and the V segment lost 3 bases, leaving 14 bases of the junction unmatched. From germline, CDR1 is ENHRY and CDR2 SYGVKD. CDR3 length: 14 amino acids. The CDR3 reads CAISERGAGQGEHF. In DNA form, the CDR3 reads TGTGCCATCAGTGAACGGGGGGCAGGACAGGGCGAACACTTT.